These T cell receptor beta chains were read from a single sample in a study of blood T cell repertoires in COVID-19. Assay used: immunoSEQ multiplex PCR; TCRdb lists only in-frame clones, some missing. This table has fewer than 70,000 clones, 70% to 85% appearing once. The sample comprised peripheral blood. The receptors were sampled from a woman aged 55-70 years with acute or convalescent COVID-19. Both conserved end residues are part of each CDR3. Fields, in order: V gene, J gene, CDR3 protein.

v_call: TRBV7-9; j_call: TRBJ2-2; cdr3_aa: CASSFSAGLGELFF
v_call: TRBV5-6; j_call: TRBJ2-5; cdr3_aa: CASSLAGAGTQYF
v_call: TRBV4-2; j_call: TRBJ2-3; cdr3_aa: CASSQVRGGAPDTQYF
v_call: TRBV9; j_call: TRBJ1-2; cdr3_aa: CASSGDRDYGYTF
v_call: TRBV9; j_call: TRBJ2-2; cdr3_aa: CASSPYREYNTGELFF
v_call: TRBV6-5; j_call: TRBJ2-3; cdr3_aa: CASSYSGGISDTQYF
v_call: TRBV27; j_call: TRBJ1-3; cdr3_aa: CASSLSGKGDDGNTIYF
v_call: TRBV6-5; j_call: TRBJ1-1; cdr3_aa: CASRRDRGPEAFF
v_call: TRBV28; j_call: TRBJ2-6; cdr3_aa: CASSYTGRGANVLTF
v_call: TRBV19; j_call: TRBJ1-5; cdr3_aa: CASSMWGGSNQPQHF
v_call: TRBV19; j_call: TRBJ1-3; cdr3_aa: CASPTVTGNTIYF
v_call: TRBV30; j_call: TRBJ2-1; cdr3_aa: CAWSGGGREQFF
v_call: TRBV7-2; j_call: TRBJ2-7; cdr3_aa: CASSTDRGYEQYF
v_call: TRBV6-2/TRBV6-3; j_call: TRBJ1-1; cdr3_aa: CASSFQVNTEAFF
v_call: TRBV19; j_call: TRBJ1-3; cdr3_aa: CASSIPFTGPGNTIYF
v_call: TRBV3-1/TRBV3-2; j_call: TRBJ2-3; cdr3_aa: CASSHTPSGGGADTQYF
v_call: TRBV19; j_call: TRBJ1-6; cdr3_aa: CASSMTDPGDSPLHF
v_call: TRBV3-1/TRBV3-2; j_call: TRBJ2-2; cdr3_aa: CASSQDSSGIITGELFF
v_call: TRBV19; j_call: TRBJ1-4; cdr3_aa: CASTQDEKLFF
v_call: TRBV23-1; j_call: TRBJ2-3; cdr3_aa: CASSQEAGGITSTDTQYF
v_call: TRBV5-4; j_call: TRBJ2-3; cdr3_aa: CASSPSSSTDTQYF
v_call: TRBV25-1; j_call: TRBJ2-7; cdr3_aa: CASSEGAGRRHEQYF
v_call: TRBV18; j_call: TRBJ1-1; cdr3_aa: CASSPSLRGGTNTEAFF
v_call: TRBV7-9; j_call: TRBJ1-1; cdr3_aa: CASSPYTGSNTEAFF
v_call: TRBV21-1; j_call: TRBJ2-5; cdr3_aa: CASREGEDRGNVGETQYF
v_call: TRBV9; j_call: TRBJ2-7; cdr3_aa: CASSVDWRGSYEQYF
v_call: TRBV6-1; j_call: TRBJ2-5; cdr3_aa: CASSEELQGGYQETQYF
v_call: TRBV27; j_call: TRBJ1-1; cdr3_aa: CASSSAGQGVTEAFF
v_call: TRBV29-1; j_call: TRBJ1-2; cdr3_aa: CSVGGGPRGYGYTF
v_call: TRBV5-1; j_call: TRBJ1-1; cdr3_aa: CASSFSQTFLNTEAFF
v_call: TRBV19; j_call: TRBJ1-1; cdr3_aa: CASSNQGGQSTEAFF
v_call: TRBV9; j_call: TRBJ1-2; cdr3_aa: CASSVGTIEGMSYTF
v_call: TRBV6-5; j_call: TRBJ2-1; cdr3_aa: CASRMKSGLINEQFF
v_call: TRBV2; j_call: TRBJ1-5; cdr3_aa: CASSWGQGNNQPQHF
v_call: TRBV10-1; j_call: TRBJ2-7; cdr3_aa: CASSESPGYEQYF
v_call: TRBV6-5; j_call: TRBJ1-1; cdr3_aa: CASSYAGSNTEAFF
v_call: TRBV6-4; j_call: TRBJ1-2; cdr3_aa: CASSPGHSNYGYTF
v_call: TRBV10-3; j_call: TRBJ1-1; cdr3_aa: CAIKQRGTEAFF
v_call: TRBV3-1/TRBV3-2; j_call: TRBJ1-3; cdr3_aa: CASSQEGQGGTLRNTIYF
v_call: TRBV6-1; j_call: TRBJ2-2; cdr3_aa: CASSEAGFTGELFF
v_call: TRBV7-2; j_call: TRBJ2-7; cdr3_aa: CASSRTFYEQYF
v_call: TRBV19; j_call: TRBJ1-5; cdr3_aa: CASGFQGSNQPQHF
v_call: TRBV5-4; j_call: TRBJ2-7; cdr3_aa: CASSLISNSYEQYF
v_call: TRBV5-1; j_call: TRBJ1-4; cdr3_aa: CASSQQGGATTNEKLFF
v_call: TRBV7-5; j_call: TRBJ1-3; cdr3_aa: CVRSPPSSVWSASGNTIYF
v_call: TRBV5-6; j_call: TRBJ1-2; cdr3_aa: CASSPPSGQSYGYTF